What follows are 18 T cell receptor beta chains derived from one specimen sequenced in a study of molecular identifiers for immune sequencing clone quantification. TCRdb reprocessed the PCR reads via MiXCR and lists one record per CDR3 protein. The table records around 460,000 distinct CDR3 sequences, about a fifth of them present only once. Specimen: naive CD8+ T cells from blood, with Jurkat cell RNA spiked in. As for subset: FACS-sorted CD8+CD4-CCR7+CD45RA+ naive T cells. The receptors were gathered from a human donor in good health. Some libraries in this study had Jurkat cell RNA spiked in.

This rearrangement joins TRBV6-5 to TRBJ2-7, with 9 bases aligning to TRBD1. The trim removed 6 bases at V and 5 bases at J, leaving 17 bases unmatched. This CDR3 spans 17 amino acids. The germline CDR1 and CDR2 sequences are MNHEY and SVGAGI. The CDR3 coding sequence is TGTGCCAGCAGCCTGGGACAGGGCGATCTGGATTTCGACGAGCAGTACTTC. Translated, it gives CASSLGQGDLDFDEQYF.

The chain employs TRBV19 and TRBJ2-5; 12 positions match TRBD2. The germline V gene encodes CDR1 LNHDA and CDR2 SQIVND (reference sequence). This CDR3 region has 16 residues. Unmatched junction bases numbered 8, after V lost 4 bases and J lost 5 bases. This chain's CDR3 is CASSTLAGGGGETQYF. The CDR3 DNA reads TGTGCCAGTAGTACACTAGCGGGAGGAGGGGGCGAGACCCAGTACTTC.

As for this clonotype: A read error is possible here, since a much larger clone lies one base away. V and J are TRBV5-3 and TRBJ2-3, with a weak D call TRBD2 (5 bases). TRBV5-3 is placed among ORFs of uncertain function. The CDR3 contains 14 residues. Trimming left V 8 bases short and J 6 bases short, with 19 bases between. Here the CDR3 reads CASGLSLAPDTQYF. CDR3 nucleotides: TGTGCCAGCGGCTTGTCGCTAGCTCCTGATACGCAGTATTTT.

The gene calls are TRBV30 and TRBJ1-6, with TRBD1 matching 9 bases. Looked up from germline, CDR1 is GTSNPN and CDR2 is SVGIG (reference sequence). This CDR3 comprises 14 residues. J gave up 10 bases and V 2 bases, and 6 bases lay outside the gene matches. The CDR3 loop reads CAWSSGQGASPLHF. CDR3 nucleotide sequence: TGTGCCTGGAGTTCGGGACAGGGTGCATCACCCCTCCACTTT.

A few counts support this clonotype. The chain combines TRBV5-1 with TRBJ2-7; tentatively, D is TRBD2 (6 bases). CDR3 size: 14 residues. Between the trimmed V and J ends, which lost 0 bases and 6 bases, there was a span of 13 bases. Germline assignment: CDR1 SGHRS and CDR2 YFSETQ. Here the CDR3 DNA reads TGCGCCAGCAGCTTGGTTCGGGAGTCTAGCGAGCAGTACTTC. Translation gives CASSLVRESSEQYF.

This clonotype was seen a handful of times. CDR3 DNA sequence: TGTGCCAGCAGCTCGGGACTAGCGGGAGGTATCAACACCGGGGAGCTGTTTTTT. Its translation: CASSSGLAGGINTGELFF. The chain recombines TRBV7-9 with TRBJ2-2, with 15 bases fitting TRBD2. The CDR3 length is 18 residues. Germline CDR1 SEHNR, CDR2 FQNEAQ (reference sequence). V was pared by 4 bases and J by 2 bases, with 5 bases of the junction left unmatched.

The J gene is TRBJ2-7, the V gene TRBV13; D unclear. CDR3 length: 17 amino acids. V lost 0 bases and J lost 2, with 17 bases in between. Germline-derived CDR1 and CDR2 are PRHDT and FYEKMQ (reference sequence). The CDR3 region is CASSLGSGPQSPYEQYF. CDR3 bases: TGTGCCAGCAGCTTAGGGTCCGGGCCCCAGTCCCCCTACGAGCAGTACTTC.

A word on this clonotype: A read error may be the cause here, since a much bigger clone is one base away. The chain uses TRBV12-3 or TRBV12-4 and TRBJ2-5, with D maybe TRBD2 (5 bases). Trimming removed 6 bases from V and 5 bases from J, with 13 bases in between. CDR3 size: 13 residues. In nucleotides, the CDR3 is TGTGCCAGCAGATCGGGGTCAACGGAGACCCAGTACTTC. Translating gives CASRSGSTETQYF.

This clonotype was observed many times. This chain joins TRBV6-6 and TRBJ2-7, with unresolved D. Germline CDR1 MNHNY, CDR2 SVGAGI (reference sequence). V lost 11 bases, J lost 3 bases, and 17 bases lay in between. The CDR3 sequence is 13 residues long. CDR3 loop: CASRSGPHYEQYF. Written as DNA, the CDR3 is TGTGCCTCCCGATCTGGCCCTCACTACGAGCAGTACTTC.

In this sample, this clonotype turned up once. A clone one base away is much larger, so this may be a read error. The V gene is TRBV29-1, the J gene TRBJ2-1, with 9 bases lining up with TRBD2. Trimming took 7 bases from V and 2 from J; bases not matched to a gene: 3. Germline V gene sequence: CDR1 SQVTM, CDR2 ANQGSEA. There are 13 residues in the CDR3. CDR3: CSAVAGAYNEQFF. The CDR3 nucleotides are TGCAGCGCTGTAGCGGGGGCCTACAATGAGCAGTTCTTC.

This clonotype was picked up many times. The chain recombines TRBV29-1 with TRBJ2-7; the D gene could be TRBD1 or TRBD2 (5 bases each). The germline V gene encodes CDR1 SQVTM and CDR2 ANQGSEA. The V end was cut by 1 base, the J end by 2 bases, with 15 bases between. The CDR3 sequence is 15 residues long. The CDR3 region is CSVEAPGTSTYEQYF. The CDR3 bases are TGCAGCGTTGAAGCCCCCGGGACGTCTACCTACGAGCAGTACTTC.

This clonotype occurred many times. The gene calls are TRBV7-9 and TRBJ1-1; possible D gene TRBD1, 6 bases. This CDR3 has 16 residues. The germline CDR1 and CDR2 sequences are SEHNR and FQNEAQ (reference sequence). V was pared by 3 bases and J by 1 base, with 15 bases between. The CDR3 region is CASSFTVMGQNTEAFF. For the CDR3, the DNA is TGTGCCAGCAGCTTCACGGTTATGGGACAGAACACTGAAGCTTTCTTT.

This sequence joins TRBV7-3 and TRBJ2-1; D might be TRBD1 or TRBD2, each matching 5 bases. Trimming left V 5 bases short and J 4 bases short, with 15 bases between. This CDR3 is 15 amino acids long. Germline V gene data show CDR1 as SGHTA and CDR2 as FQGTGA. The CDR3 protein is CASSLGPGPYNEQFF. Here the CDR3 DNA reads TGTGCCAGCAGCCTCGGTCCGGGACCTTACAATGAGCAGTTCTTC.

This clonotype has at least ten counts. The J gene is TRBJ1-1, the V gene TRBV5-5; D remains unclear. Germline V gene data show CDR1 as SGHKS and CDR2 as YYEKEE (reference sequence). The CDR3 totals 12 residues. Trimming pared 3 bases from V and 7 bases from J, leaving 10 bases between. The CDR3 sequence: CASSSRTGEAFF. The CDR3 DNA follows: TGTGCCAGCAGCTCCAGGACTGGTGAAGCTTTCTTT.

To note about this clonotype: One base away lies a much larger clone, so this may be a sequencing read error. The conserved phenylalanine or tryptophan normally closing the CDR3 is absent here, so this likely arose from a read error. J is TRBJ2-5 and V is TRBV27, with D possibly TRBD2 on 6 matching bases. There are 16 residues in the CDR3. Trimming removed 5 bases from V and 5 bases from J, with 21 bases in between. The germline gives CDR1 MNHEY, CDR2 SMNVEV (reference sequence). CDR3 bases: TGTGCCAGCAGTATCCTAGCGCCACAAGGTCTGGAGACCCAGTACCTC. Its protein product is CASSILAPQGLETQYL.

The CDR3 region has the DNA TGCAGCGTTGATGGGGGGGGGGGGGCGGGGTCCTACAATGAGCAGTTCTTC. Encoded protein: CSVDGGGGAGSYNEQFF. The chain joins TRBV29-1 to TRBJ2-1; weak D call: TRBD2 (7 bases). CDR3 length: 17 amino acids. CDR1 is SQVTM, CDR2 ANQGSEA, per germline. With 3 bases removed from V and 1 base from J, the gap between germline ends came to 19 bases.

In its sample, this clonotype was seen a few times. An end of the junction does not agree with germline; a read error may underlie this. This chain links TRBV5-1 with TRBJ2-1, with 10 bases that match TRBD2. The CDR3 runs to 15 residues. Per the germline V gene, CDR1 is SGHRS and CDR2 is YFSETQ. The CDR3 DNA is TGCGCCAGCAGTTTGGCTAGCGGGAGTAGCGATGAGCAGTTCTTC. Residues: CASSLASGSSDEQFF.

V is TRBV27 and J is TRBJ2-4; D is possibly TRBD2 (5 bases). CDR3 length: 17 residues. In germline, CDR1 is MNHEY, CDR2 SMNVEV (reference sequence). The germline V and J ends were trimmed by 0 bases and 0 bases, with 12 bases remaining between them. The CDR3 coding sequence is TGTGCCAGCAGTTTATCGGGTCGCGGACTAGCCAAAAACATTCAGTACTTC. It codes for CASSLSGRGLAKNIQYF.